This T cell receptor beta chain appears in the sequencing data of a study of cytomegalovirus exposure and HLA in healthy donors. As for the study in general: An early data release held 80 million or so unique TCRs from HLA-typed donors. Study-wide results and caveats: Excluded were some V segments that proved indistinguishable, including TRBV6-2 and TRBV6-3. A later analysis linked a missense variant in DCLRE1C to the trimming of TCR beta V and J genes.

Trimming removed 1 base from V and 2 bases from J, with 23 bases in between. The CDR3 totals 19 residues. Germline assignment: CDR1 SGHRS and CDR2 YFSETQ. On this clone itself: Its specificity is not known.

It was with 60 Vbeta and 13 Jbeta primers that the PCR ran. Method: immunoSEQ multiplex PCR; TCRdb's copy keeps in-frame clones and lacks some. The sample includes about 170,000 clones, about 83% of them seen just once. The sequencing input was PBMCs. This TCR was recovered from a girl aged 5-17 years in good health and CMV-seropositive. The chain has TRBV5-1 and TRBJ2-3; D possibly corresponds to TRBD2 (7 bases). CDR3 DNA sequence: TGCGCCAGCAGCTTGACGGTGACCCCTAGGGCGGGGGCCACAGATACGCAGTATTTT. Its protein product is CASSLTVTPRAGATDTQYF.